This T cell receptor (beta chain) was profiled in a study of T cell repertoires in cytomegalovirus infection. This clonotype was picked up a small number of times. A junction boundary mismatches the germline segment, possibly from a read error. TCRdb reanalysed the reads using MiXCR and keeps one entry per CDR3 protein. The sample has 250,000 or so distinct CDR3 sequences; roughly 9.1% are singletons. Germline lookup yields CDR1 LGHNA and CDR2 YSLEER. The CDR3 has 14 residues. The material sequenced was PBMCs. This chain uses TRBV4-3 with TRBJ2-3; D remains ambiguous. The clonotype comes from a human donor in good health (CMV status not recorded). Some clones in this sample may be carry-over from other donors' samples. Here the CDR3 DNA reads TGCGCCAGCAGCCAAGATCGGTTCTCGCCCCCTCGGCATTTT. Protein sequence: CASSQDRFSPPRHF.